This T cell receptor (beta chain) was sequenced in a study of blood T cells in healthy people across ages. Turning to this clonotype: The target antigen is unknown. One end of the junction is discordant with germline, which a read error may explain.

Findings and limits, study-wide: TCR beta diversity correlated strongly with naive T cell percentage.

The germline V gene encodes CDR1 SGHTA and CDR2 FQGNSA. The CDR3 length is 13 residues. Per sample, no less than 5 micrograms of total RNA were extracted. For the second PCR, which ran for roughly 7 to 11 cycles, a sample-barcoded 5' primer and a J-beta primer mix were used. Template switching added a 12-random-nucleotide identifier to every cDNA molecule. TCRdb used MiXCR to reprocess the 5' RACE reads, holding one entry per CDR3 protein. The sample has 650,000 to 700,000 distinct CDR3 sequences, approximately 29% seen once. This receptor was identified in a woman of 80 years or more in good health. Sequencing was performed on blood. The chain employs TRBV7-2 and TRBJ2-1; D possibly uses TRBD1 or TRBD2 (5 bases each). The CDR3 bases are TGCGCCAGCAGTTCGGGGCGCTACGAGACCCAGTTCTTC. It yields the protein CASSSGRYETQFF.